This passage covers 9 T cell receptor beta chains from one sample sequenced in a study of CD8+CD57+ T cells in acquired aplastic anemia. Selection for sequencing was limited to patients who had shown CD8+CD57+ cell expansion by flow cytometry. Genomic DNA acted as the template from which TCR beta VDJ combination and CDR3 sequence profiling were carried out. TCRdb fed the reads into MiXCR, producing one record per CDR3 protein. The sample carries roughly 250,000 distinct CDR3 sequences, around half recorded once. Specimen: sorted CD4+, CD8+, or CD8+CD57+ T cells (not recorded which) from PBMCs. These receptors were taken from a human donor with aplastic anemia.

This clonotype came up many times. V and J are TRBV10-2 and TRBJ2-7; TRBD2 matches 9 bases. The CDR3 has 15 residues. The V segment lost 7 bases and the J segment 4 bases; nucleotides outside the gene matches: 11. The germline gives CDR1 WSHSY, CDR2 SAAADI. This CDR3 reads CASTQAPGLAYEQYF. CDR3 DNA: TGCGCCAGCACACAAGCGCCGGGACTAGCTTACGAGCAGTACTTC.

The chain joins TRBV2 to TRBJ1-1; D ambiguous. V was shortened by 8 bases and J by 2 bases, with 9 bases between the two germline ends. Germline CDR1 is SNHLY and CDR2 is FYNNEI. CDR3 length equals 12 residues. Written as DNA, the CDR3 is TGTGCCAGCGGTTGGATAAACACTGAAGCTTTCTTT. Translating gives CASGWINTEAFF. Together with reference TRBV2 and TRBJ1-1, the CDR3 gives the full variable domain: EPEVTQTPSHQVTQMGQEVILRCVPISNHLYFYWYRQILGQKVEFLVSFYNNEISEKSEIFDDQFSVERPDGSNFTLKIRSTKLEDSAMYFCASGWINTEAFFGQGTRLTVV.

The chain joins TRBV7-9 to TRBJ2-3; 8 positions match TRBD1. V shed 3 bases, J shed 3 bases, and the junction held 5 bases outside the gene matches. The CDR3 loop spans 15 amino acids. CDR1 and CDR2 (germline): SEHNR, FQNEAQ (reference sequence). In DNA form, the CDR3 reads TGTGCCAGCAGCTTGAGCCAGGGGGCTACAGATACGCAGTATTTT. It codes for CASSLSQGATDTQYF.

To note about this clonotype: A junction end diverges from the germline sequence, so it may reflect a read error. This rearrangement joins TRBV5-6 to TRBJ1-1, with no clear D. The CDR3 runs 14 residues. Germline CDR1 SGHDT, CDR2 YYEEEE. CDR3 sequence: CANSYRGEGTEAFF. DNA of the CDR3: TGTGCCAACAGCTACCGGGGTGAGGGCACTGAAGCTTTCTTT.

This clonotype has at least ten counts. This rearrangement joins TRBV6-4 to TRBJ2-5; 14 positions match TRBD2. The CDR3 runs to 17 residues. V lost 6 bases to trimming and J lost 5 bases; unmatched junction nucleotides: 11. Looked up from germline, CDR1 is MRHNA and CDR2 is SNTAGT. CDR3 nucleotide sequence: TGTGCCAGCAGCGATACTCCGACTAGCGGGGGGGTCGAGACCCAGTACTTC. Amino acids: CASSDTPTSGGVETQYF.

The V gene is TRBV10-3, the J gene TRBJ2-2, with D tentatively TRBD1 or TRBD2 (5 bases each). There are 14 residues in the CDR3. Trimming removed 6 bases from V and 7 bases from J, with 15 bases in between. CDR1 ENHRY and CDR2 SYGVKD come from the germline V gene. This CDR3 is CAIRGPRGSGELFF. The CDR3 DNA is TGTGCCATCAGGGGACCCCGAGGTAGCGGGGAGCTGTTTTTT.

A single count supports this clonotype. At one of its ends the junction is not consistent with the germline gene, which may arise from a read error. This chain links TRBV28 with TRBJ1-3; unclear D gene. CDR1 is MDHEN, CDR2 SYDVKM, per germline. The CDR3 consists of 16 residues. CDR3 amino acids: CAGSLAEGGYGNTIYF. The CDR3 DNA sequence: TGTGCCGGCAGTTTAGCGGAGGGAGGTTACGGAAACACCATATATTTT.

A remark on this clonotype: One base away lies a much larger clone, so this may be a sequencing read error. The limits of the CDR3 on the DNA are not certain, so only TCRdb's listed CDR3 is given. The gene calls are TRBV4-2 and TRBJ1-1; the table gives TRBD1 as D, unverified against the DNA. Germline CDR1 reads LGHNA; CDR2 reads YNFKEQ. The CDR3 extends over 16 residues, inclusive of both ends. The CDR3 spells CASSQAVGTGTTEALF.

V gene TRBV7-9 combines with J gene TRBJ2-1; 12 nucleotides align to TRBD2. Germline assignment: CDR1 SEHNR and CDR2 FQNEAQ (reference sequence). CDR3 length: 16 residues. Trimming at V came to 10 bases and at J to 1 base, leaving 8 bases not matched to a gene. CDR3 loop: CATKSSGGESYNEQFF. CDR3 sequence (DNA): TGTGCCACCAAATCTAGCGGGGGGGAATCCTACAATGAGCAGTTCTTC.